The TCR beta chain described here comes from a study of T cell responses to AZD1222 COVID-19 vaccine. Study findings and constraints: There were repertoire samples only from the period after the peak T cell response.

As for this clone: Its antigen remains unknown.

V was shortened by 5 bases and J by 4 bases, with 15 bases between the two germline ends. The CDR3 is 15 amino acids. CDR1 and CDR2 (germline): SGHVS, FQNEAQ. Generated by immunoSEQ multiplex PCR, the TCRdb table keeps only in-frame clones and is missing some. This sample has fewer than 200,000 clones, with 88% found just once. The clonotype was recovered from an adult who received the AZD1222 COVID-19 vaccine. Sample: peripheral blood, taken 28 days after the second AZD1222 dose. The rearrangement uses TRBV7-8 and TRBJ2-1; D unresolved. The CDR3 sequence is CASSPGVLRYNEQFF. The DNA for the CDR3 is TGTGCCAGCAGCCCAGGAGTACTTAGGTACAATGAGCAGTTCTTC.